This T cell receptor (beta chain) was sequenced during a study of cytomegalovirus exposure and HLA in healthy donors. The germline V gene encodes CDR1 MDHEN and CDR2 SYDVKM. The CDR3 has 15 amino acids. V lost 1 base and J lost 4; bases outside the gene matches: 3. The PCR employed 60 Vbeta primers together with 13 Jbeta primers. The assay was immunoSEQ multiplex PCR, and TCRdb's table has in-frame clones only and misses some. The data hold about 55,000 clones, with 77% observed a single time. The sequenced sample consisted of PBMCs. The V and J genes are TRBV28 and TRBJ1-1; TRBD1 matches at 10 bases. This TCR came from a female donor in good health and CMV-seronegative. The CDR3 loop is CASSLYGTGVTEAFF. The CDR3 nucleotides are TGTGCCAGCAGTTTATATGGGACAGGGGTCACTGAAGCTTTCTTT.